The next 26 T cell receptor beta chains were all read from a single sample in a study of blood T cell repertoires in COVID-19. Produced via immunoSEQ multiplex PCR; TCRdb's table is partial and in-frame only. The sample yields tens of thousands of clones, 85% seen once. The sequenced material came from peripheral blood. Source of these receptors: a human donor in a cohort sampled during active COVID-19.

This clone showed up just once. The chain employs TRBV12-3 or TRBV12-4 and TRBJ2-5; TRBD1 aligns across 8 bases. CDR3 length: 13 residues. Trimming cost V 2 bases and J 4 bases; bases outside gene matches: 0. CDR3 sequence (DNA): TGTGCCAGCAGTTTAACAGGGGGAGAGACCCAGTACTTC. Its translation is CASSLTGGETQYF.

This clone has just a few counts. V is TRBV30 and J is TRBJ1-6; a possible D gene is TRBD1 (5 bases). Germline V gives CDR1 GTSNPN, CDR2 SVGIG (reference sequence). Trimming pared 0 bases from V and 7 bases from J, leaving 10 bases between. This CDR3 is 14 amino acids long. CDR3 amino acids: CAWSVRRGNSPLHF. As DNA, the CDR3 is TGTGCCTGGAGTGTTAGAAGGGGCAATTCACCCCTCCACTTT. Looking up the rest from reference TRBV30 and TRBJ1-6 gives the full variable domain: SQTIHQWPATLVQPVGSPLSLECTVEGTSNPNLYWYRQAAGRGLQLLFYSVGIGQISSEVPQNLSASRPQDRQFILSSKKLLLSDSGFYLCAWSVRRGNSPLHFGNGTRLTVT.

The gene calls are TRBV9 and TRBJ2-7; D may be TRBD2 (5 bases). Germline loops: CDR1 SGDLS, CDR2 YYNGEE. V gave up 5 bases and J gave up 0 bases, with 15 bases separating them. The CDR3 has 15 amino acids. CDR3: CASSLDYPSSYEQYF. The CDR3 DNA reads TGTGCCAGCAGTTTAGACTACCCGAGCTCCTACGAGCAGTACTTC.

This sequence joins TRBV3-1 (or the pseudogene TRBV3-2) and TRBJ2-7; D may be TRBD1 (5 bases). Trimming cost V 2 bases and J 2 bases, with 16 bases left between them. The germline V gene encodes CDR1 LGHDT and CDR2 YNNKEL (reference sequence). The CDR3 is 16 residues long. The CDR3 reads CASSQRGGPRTYEQYF. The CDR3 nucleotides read TGTGCCAGCAGCCAAAGGGGCGGACCGCGGACCTACGAGCAGTACTTC.

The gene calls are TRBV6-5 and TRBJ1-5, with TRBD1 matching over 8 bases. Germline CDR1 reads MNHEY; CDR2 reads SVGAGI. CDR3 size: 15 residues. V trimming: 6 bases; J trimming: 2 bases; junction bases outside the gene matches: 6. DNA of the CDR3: TGTGCCAGCAGAGCAGGGGGCTGGGGCAATCAGCCCCAGCATTTT. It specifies CASRAGGWGNQPQHF.

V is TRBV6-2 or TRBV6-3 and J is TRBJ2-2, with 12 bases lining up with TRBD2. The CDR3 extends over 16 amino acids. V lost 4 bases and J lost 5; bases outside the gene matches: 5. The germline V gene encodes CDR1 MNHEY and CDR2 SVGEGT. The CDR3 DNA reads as TGTGCCAGCAGTTCGCGACTAGCGGGAGATACCGGGGAGCTGTTTTTT. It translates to CASSSRLAGDTGELFF.

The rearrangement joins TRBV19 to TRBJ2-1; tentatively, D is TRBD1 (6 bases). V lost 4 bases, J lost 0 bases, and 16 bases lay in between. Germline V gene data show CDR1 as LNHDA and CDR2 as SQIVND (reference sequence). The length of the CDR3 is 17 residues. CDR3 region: CASSTYRALRSYNEQFF. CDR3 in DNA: TGTGCCAGTAGTACATACAGGGCATTGCGCTCCTACAATGAGCAGTTCTTC.

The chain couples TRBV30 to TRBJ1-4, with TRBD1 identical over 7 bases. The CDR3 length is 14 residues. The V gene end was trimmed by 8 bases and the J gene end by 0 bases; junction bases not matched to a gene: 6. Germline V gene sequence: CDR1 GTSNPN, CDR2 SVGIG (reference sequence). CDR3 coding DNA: TGTGCCGGACGGGACAGCGCAACTAATGAAAAACTGTTTTTT. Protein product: CAGRDSATNEKLFF.

The chain's CDR3 is CATSRAQGIEPQHF. The CDR3 DNA reads TGTGCCACCAGCAGGGCTCAGGGGATTGAGCCCCAGCATTTT. This chain joins TRBV15 and TRBJ1-5; D is possibly TRBD1 (6 bases). The CDR3 is made up of 14 amino acids. Germline loops: CDR1 LNHNV, CDR2 YYDKDF (reference sequence). Trimming shortened V by 3 bases and J by 8 bases, and 14 bases separated the two germline ends.

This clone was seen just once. The CDR3 here is CASSLFWGESYGYTF. CDR3 DNA sequence: TGTGCCAGCAGTTTATTTTGGGGGGAGTCATATGGCTACACCTTC. The V gene is TRBV27, the J gene TRBJ1-2, with D possibly TRBD1 on 5 matching bases. This CDR3 has 15 residues. The V end lost 1 base, the J end lost 5 bases, and 14 bases lay between the germline ends. Germline CDR1 and CDR2: MNHEY and SMNVEV (reference sequence).

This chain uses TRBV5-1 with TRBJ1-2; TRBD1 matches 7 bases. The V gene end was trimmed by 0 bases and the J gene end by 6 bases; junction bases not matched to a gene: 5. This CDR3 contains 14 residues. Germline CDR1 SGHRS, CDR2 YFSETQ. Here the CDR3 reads CASSLVQGSNGYTF. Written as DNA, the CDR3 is TGCGCCAGCAGCTTGGTACAGGGGAGTAATGGCTACACCTTC. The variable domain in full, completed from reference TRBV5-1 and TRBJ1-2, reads KAGVTQTPRYLIKTRGQQVTLSCSPISGHRSVSWYQQTPGQGLQFLFEYFSETQRNKGNFPGRFSGRQFSNSRSEMNVSTLELGDSALYLCASSLVQGSNGYTFGSGTRLTVV.

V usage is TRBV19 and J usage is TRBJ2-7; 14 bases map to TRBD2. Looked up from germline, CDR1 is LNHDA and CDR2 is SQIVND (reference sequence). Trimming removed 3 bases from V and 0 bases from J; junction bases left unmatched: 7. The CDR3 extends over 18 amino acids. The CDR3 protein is CASSIGLAGGRNSYEQYF. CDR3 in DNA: TGTGCCAGTAGTATCGGACTAGCGGGAGGACGGAACTCCTACGAGCAGTACTTC.

CDR3 DNA: TGTGCCAGCAGTTTCTTCGGGGTCAGGTCCACAGATACGCAGTATTTT. Protein product: CASSFFGVRSTDTQYF. The chain carries TRBV27 and TRBJ2-3; the D gene is possibly TRBD2 (5 bases). The germline gives CDR1 MNHEY, CDR2 SMNVEV (reference sequence). This CDR3 is 16 amino acids long. V dropped 3 bases and J dropped 2 bases, with 15 bases sitting between them.

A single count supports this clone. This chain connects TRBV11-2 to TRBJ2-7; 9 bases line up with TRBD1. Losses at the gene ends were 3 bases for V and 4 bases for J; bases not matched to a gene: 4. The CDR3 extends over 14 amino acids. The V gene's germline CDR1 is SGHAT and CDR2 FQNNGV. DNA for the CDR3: TGTGCCAGCAGCTTTACAGGGGGCTTATACGAGCAGTACTTC. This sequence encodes CASSFTGGLYEQYF.

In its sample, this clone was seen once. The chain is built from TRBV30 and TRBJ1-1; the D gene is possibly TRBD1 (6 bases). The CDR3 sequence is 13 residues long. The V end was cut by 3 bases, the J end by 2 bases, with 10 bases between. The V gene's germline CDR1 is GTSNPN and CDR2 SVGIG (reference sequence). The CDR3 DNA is TGTGCCTGGAGGACAGGTTCAAACACTGAAGCTTTCTTT. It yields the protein CAWRTGSNTEAFF.

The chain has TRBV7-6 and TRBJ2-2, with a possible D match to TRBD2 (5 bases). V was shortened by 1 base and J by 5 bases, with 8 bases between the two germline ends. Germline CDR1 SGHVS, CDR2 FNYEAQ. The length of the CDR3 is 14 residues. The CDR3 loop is CASSLVPGTGELFF. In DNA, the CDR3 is TGTGCCAGCAGCTTAGTGCCGGGGACCGGGGAGCTGTTTTTT.

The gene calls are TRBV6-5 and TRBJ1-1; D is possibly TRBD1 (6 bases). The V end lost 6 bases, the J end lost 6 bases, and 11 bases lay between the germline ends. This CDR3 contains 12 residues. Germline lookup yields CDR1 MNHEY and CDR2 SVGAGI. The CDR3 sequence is CASRGTNAEAFF. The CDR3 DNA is TGTGCCAGCAGAGGGACAAATGCTGAAGCTTTCTTT.

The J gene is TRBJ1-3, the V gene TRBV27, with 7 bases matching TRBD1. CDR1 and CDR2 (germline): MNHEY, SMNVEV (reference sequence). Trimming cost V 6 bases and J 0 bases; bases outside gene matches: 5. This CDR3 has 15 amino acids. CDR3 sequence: CASSSDRYSGNTIYF. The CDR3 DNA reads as TGTGCCAGCAGCTCGGACAGGTACTCTGGAAACACCATATATTTT.

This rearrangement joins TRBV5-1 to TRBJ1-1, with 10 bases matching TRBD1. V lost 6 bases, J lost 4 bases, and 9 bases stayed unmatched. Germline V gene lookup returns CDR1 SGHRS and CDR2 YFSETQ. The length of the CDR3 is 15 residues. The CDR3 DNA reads TGCGCCAGCACCCTCCGGGGACAGGGGACCACTGAAGCTTTCTTT. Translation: CASTLRGQGTTEAFF.

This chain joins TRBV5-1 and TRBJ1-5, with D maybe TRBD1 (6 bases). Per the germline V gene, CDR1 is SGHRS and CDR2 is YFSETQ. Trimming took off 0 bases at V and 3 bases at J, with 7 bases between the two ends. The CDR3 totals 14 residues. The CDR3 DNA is TGCGCCAGCAGCTTGGACAGGGACAATCAGCCCCAGCATTTT. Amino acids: CASSLDRDNQPQHF. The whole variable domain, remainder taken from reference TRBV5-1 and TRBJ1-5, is KAGVTQTPRYLIKTRGQQVTLSCSPISGHRSVSWYQQTPGQGLQFLFEYFSETQRNKGNFPGRFSGRQFSNSRSEMNVSTLELGDSALYLCASSLDRDNQPQHFGDGTRLSIL.

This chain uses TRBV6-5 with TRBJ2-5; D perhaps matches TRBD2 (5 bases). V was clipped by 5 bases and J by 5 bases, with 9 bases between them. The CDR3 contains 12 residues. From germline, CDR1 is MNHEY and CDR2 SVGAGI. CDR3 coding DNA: TGTGCCAGCAGTCGGGATCGGGAGACCCAGTACTTC. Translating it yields CASSRDRETQYF.

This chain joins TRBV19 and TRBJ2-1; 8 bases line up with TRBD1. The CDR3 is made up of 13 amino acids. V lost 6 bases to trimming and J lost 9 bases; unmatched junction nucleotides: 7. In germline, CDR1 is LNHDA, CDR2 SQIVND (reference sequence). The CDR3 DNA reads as TGTGCCAGTAGCCCATCGACAGGGGTTGAGCAGTTCTTC. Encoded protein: CASSPSTGVEQFF.

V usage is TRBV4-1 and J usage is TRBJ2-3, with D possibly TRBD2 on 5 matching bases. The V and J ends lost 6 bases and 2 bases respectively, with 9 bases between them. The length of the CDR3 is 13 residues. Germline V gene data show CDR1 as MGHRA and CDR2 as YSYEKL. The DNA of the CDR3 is TGCGCCAGCAGACTAGACTTCACAGATACGCAGTATTTT. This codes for CASRLDFTDTQYF.

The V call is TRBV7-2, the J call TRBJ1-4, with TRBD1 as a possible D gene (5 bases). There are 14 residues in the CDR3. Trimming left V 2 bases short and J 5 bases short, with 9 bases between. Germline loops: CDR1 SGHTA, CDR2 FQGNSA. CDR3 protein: CASSLKGLNEKLFF. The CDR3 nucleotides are TGTGCCAGCAGCTTAAAGGGACTGAATGAAAAACTGTTTTTT.

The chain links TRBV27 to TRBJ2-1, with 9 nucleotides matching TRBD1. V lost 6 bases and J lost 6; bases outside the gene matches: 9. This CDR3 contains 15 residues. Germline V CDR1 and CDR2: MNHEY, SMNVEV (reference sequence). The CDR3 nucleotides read TGTGCCAGCAGCAAGGGGACAGGGACAGGCAATGAGCAGTTCTTC. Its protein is CASSKGTGTGNEQFF.

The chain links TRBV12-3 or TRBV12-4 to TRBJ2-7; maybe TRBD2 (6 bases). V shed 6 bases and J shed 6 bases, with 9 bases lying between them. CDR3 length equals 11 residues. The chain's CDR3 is CASSRGIEQYF. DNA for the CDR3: TGTGCCAGCAGCCGGGGGATCGAGCAGTACTTC.